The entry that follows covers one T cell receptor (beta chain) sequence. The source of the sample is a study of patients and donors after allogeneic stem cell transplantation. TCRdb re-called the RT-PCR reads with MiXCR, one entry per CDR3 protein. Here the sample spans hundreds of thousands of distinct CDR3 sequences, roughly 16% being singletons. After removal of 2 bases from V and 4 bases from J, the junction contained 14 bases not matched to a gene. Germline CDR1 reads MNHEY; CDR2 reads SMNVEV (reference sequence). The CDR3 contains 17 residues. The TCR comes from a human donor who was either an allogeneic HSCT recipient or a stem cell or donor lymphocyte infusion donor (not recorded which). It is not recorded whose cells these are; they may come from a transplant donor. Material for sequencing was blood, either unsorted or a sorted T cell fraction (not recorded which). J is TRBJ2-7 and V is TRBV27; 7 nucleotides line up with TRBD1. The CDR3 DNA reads TGTGCCAGCAGTTTAGTCCCGACAGGGAGTTCTAAATACGAGCAGTACTTC. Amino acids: CASSLVPTGSSKYEQYF.